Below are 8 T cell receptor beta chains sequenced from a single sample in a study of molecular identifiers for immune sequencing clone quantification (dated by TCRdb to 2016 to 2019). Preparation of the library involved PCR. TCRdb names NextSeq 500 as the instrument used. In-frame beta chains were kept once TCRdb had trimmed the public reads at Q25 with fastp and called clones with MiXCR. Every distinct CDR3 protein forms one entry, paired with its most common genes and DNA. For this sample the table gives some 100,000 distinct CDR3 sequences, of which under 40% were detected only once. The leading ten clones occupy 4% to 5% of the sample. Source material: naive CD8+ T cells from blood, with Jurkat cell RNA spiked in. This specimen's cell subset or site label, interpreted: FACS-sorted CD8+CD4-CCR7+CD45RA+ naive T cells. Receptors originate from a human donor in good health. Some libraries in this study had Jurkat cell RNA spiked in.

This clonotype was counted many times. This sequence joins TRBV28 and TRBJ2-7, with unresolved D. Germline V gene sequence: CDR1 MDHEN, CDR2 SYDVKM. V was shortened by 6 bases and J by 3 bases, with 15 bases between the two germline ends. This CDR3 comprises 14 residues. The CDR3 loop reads CASRPPVPLYEQYF. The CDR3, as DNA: TGTGCCAGCAGACCCCCGGTTCCCCTCTACGAGCAGTACTTC.

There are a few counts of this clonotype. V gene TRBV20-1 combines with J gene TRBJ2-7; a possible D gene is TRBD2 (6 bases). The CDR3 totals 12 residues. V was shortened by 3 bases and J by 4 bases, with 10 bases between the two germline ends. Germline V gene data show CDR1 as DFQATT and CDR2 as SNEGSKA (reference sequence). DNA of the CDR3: TGCAGTGCTAGCGGGAGTGGGTACGAGCAGTACTTC. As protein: CSASGSGYEQYF.

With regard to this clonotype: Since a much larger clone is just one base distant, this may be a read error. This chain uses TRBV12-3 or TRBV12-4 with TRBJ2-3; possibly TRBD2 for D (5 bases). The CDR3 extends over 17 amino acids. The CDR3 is CASSEEDGGLSTDTLYF. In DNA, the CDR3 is TGTGCCAGCAGTGAGGAGGACGGCGGCCTAAGCACAGATACGCTGTATTTT.

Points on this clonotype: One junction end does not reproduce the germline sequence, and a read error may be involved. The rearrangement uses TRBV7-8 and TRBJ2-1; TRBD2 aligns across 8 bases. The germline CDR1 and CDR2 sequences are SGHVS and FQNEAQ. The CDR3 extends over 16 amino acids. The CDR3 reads CASSPPGGGSYYEQFF. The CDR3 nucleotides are TGTGCCAGCAGCCCGCCGGGGGGGGGCTCCTACTATGAGCAGTTCTTC.

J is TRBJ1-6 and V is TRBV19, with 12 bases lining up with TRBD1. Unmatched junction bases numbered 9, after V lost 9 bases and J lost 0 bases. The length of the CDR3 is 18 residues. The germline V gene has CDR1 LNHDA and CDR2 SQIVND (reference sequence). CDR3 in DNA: TGTGCCAGAAACCGGGACAGGGGGCAGAGCTCCTATAATTCACCCCTCCACTTT. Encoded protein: CARNRDRGQSSYNSPLHF. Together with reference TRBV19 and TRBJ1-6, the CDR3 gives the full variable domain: DGGITQSPKYLFRKEGQNVTLSCEQNLNHDAMYWYRQDPGQGLRLIYYSQIVNDFQKGDIAEGYSVSREKKESFPLTVTSAQKNPTAFYLCARNRDRGQSSYNSPLHFGNGTRLTVT.

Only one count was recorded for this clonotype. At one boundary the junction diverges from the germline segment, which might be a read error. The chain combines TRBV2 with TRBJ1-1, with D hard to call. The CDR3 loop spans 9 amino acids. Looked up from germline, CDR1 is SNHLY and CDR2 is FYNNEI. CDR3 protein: CASSDGVNF. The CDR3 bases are TGTGCCAGCAGTGATGGGGTTAACTTT.

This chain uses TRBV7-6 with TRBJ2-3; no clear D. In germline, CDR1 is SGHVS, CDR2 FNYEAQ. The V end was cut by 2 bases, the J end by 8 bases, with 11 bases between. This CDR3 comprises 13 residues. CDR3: CASSLNPDATQYF. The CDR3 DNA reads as TGTGCCAGCAGCTTAAACCCCGATGCTACGCAGTATTTT.

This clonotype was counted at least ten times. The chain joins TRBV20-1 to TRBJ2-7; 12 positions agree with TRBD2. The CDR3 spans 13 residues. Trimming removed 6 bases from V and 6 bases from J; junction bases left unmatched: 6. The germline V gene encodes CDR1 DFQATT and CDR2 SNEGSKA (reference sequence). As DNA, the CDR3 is TGCAGTGCCGTACTAGCGGGAGGTTTCGAGCAGTACTTC. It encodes CSAVLAGGFEQYF.